This T cell receptor beta chain emerged from a study of cytomegalovirus exposure and HLA in healthy donors. The CDR3 has 14 amino acids. Germline CDR1 MNHEY, CDR2 SMNVEV (reference sequence). Nominally healthy donors provided the samples, though records likely missed some immune exposures. The PCR made use of 60 Vbeta and 13 Jbeta primers. The table came from immunoSEQ multiplex PCR; TCRdb's copy has only in-frame clones and leaves some out. The table has 110,000 to 150,000 clones, about 76% seen once. Overall study findings and caveats: The sole available immune exposure information was CMV serostatus. Cytomegalovirus-associated TCR beta chains were listed, numbering roughly 150. Most CMV-associated TCR beta chains appeared HLA-restricted in a later analysis.

Comment on this clone: As yet, its antigen is unknown. A read error may produce the germline difference seen at one junction end.

The chain uses TRBV27 and TRBJ2-6; 8 nucleotides agree with TRBD1. The sequenced material came from PBMCs. This sequence was found in a male donor in good health and CMV-seronegative. CDR3 residues: CASCGTGRANGLTF. As DNA, the CDR3 is TGTGCCAGCTGTGGGACAGGAAGGGCCAACGGCCTGACTTTC.